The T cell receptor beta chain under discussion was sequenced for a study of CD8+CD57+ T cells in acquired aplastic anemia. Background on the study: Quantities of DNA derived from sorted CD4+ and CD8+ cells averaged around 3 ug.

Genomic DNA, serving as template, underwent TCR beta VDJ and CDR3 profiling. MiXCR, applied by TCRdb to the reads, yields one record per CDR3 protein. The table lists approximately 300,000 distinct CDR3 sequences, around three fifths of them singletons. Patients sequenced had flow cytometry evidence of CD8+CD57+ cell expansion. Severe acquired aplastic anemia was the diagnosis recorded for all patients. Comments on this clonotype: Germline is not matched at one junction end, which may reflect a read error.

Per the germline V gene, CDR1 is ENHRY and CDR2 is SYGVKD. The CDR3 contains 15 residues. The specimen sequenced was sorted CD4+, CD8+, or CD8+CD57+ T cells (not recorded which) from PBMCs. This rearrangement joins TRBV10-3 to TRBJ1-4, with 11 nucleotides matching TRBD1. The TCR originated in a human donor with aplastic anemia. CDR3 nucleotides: TGTGCCAGCAGTATCGGACAGGGGGCGTATGAAAAACTGTTTTTT. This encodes CASSIGQGAYEKLFF.